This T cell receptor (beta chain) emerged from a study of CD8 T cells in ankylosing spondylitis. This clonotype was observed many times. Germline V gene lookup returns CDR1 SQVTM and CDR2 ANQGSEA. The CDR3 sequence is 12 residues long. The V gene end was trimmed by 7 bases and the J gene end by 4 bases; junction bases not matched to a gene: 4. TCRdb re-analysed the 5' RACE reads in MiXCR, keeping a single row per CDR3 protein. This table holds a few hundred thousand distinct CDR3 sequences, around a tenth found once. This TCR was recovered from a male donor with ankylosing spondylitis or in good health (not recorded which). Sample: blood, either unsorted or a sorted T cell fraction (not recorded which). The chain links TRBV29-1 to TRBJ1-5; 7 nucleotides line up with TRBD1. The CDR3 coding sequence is TGCAGCGCCCAGGGACAGAATCAGCCCCAGCATTTT. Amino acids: CSAQGQNQPQHF.